This is a list of T cell receptor beta chains from one sample in a study of regulatory dendritic cells for organ transplantation. No cognate antigen is known for these TCRs. Sequencing was performed with immunoSEQ multiplex PCR; in TCRdb, only in-frame clones are kept and a portion is missing. The table shows about 21,000 clones, with about 85% occurring only once. Sequenced input: naive CD4+ T cells from blood cultured with dendritic cells. The receptors here all came from a human donor in good health. The CDR3 runs from the conserved cysteine through the conserved F or W. D genes are given only for firm matches. Clone size appears in some rows only: once, few, many, or a class for an expanded clone.

clone_size	v_call	d_call	j_call	cdr3_nt	cdr3_aa
NA	TRBV2	TRBD1	TRBJ2-6	TGTGCCAGCGCGGAGACAGGGTTGGCCAACGTCCTGACTTTC	CASAETGLANVLTF
NA	TRBV5-5	TRBD2	TRBJ2-1	TGTGCCAGCAGCCGCCGTGCTAGCGGTCCCCTAGGCAATGAGCAGTTCTTC	CASSRRASGPLGNEQFF
NA	TRBV7-3	NA	TRBJ2-5	TGTGCCAGCAGCCCCGCCGGGACAAAAGAGACCCAGTACTTC	CASSPAGTKETQYF
once	TRBV28	NA	TRBJ1-2	TGTGCCAGCAGTTTTGTAAACGGGTATGGCTACACCTTC	CASSFVNGYGYTF
NA	TRBV5-6	NA	TRBJ2-1	TGTGCCAGCAGCTTGGGCCGCAGGGATTATCTAGGTGAGCAGTTCTTC	CASSLGRRDYLGEQFF
NA	TRBV18	NA	TRBJ2-2	TGTGCCAGCTCAACGCTAGCGTCCGGGGAGCTGTTTTTT	CASSTLASGELFF
NA	TRBV2	TRBD1	TRBJ2-6	TGTGCCAGCAGGCGACAGGGGTCTGGGGCCAACGTCCTGACTTTC	CASRRQGSGANVLTF
NA	TRBV6-1	NA	TRBJ2-1	TGTGCCAGCAGTGAAGGTGTAGGGACCGAGCAGTTCTTC	CASSEGVGTEQFF
NA	TRBV4-3	NA	TRBJ2-7	TGCGCCAGCAGCCAAGCGAGGGACTACGAGCAGTACTTC	CASSQARDYEQYF
NA	TRBV27	TRBD2	TRBJ2-7	TGTGCCAGCAGTTTATCGGTCCCTAGCGGGAGATACGAGCAGTACTTC	CASSLSVPSGRYEQYF
NA	TRBV5-8	NA	TRBJ1-4	TGTGCCAGCAGCCCCACTAGTTGGACTAATGAAAAACTGTTTTTT	CASSPTSWTNEKLFF
once	TRBV19	NA	TRBJ1-3	TGTGCCAGTACCACCAAGAGGGGAAACACCATATATTTT	CASTTKRGNTIYF
NA	TRBV5-1	TRBD2	TRBJ2-7	TGCGCCAGCAGCTTGGGCCGCGGGAGAACCTACGAGCAGTACTTC	CASSLGRGRTYEQYF
NA	TRBV18	NA	TRBJ2-7	TGTGCCAGCTCACCAGGAAGCTGGTCTCAGGAGCAGTACTTC	CASSPGSWSQEQYF
NA	TRBV5-5	NA	TRBJ2-7	TGTGCCAGCAGCTGGATAAGCGTGGGTGGGGAGCAGTACTTC	CASSWISVGGEQYF
NA	TRBV5-4	NA	TRBJ2-7	TGTGCCAGCAGCTACGATAGGACACCTACCTACGAGCAGTACTTC	CASSYDRTPTYEQYF
NA	TRBV7-6	TRBD1	TRBJ1-2	TGTGCCAGCAGCTTAGAGGGGACAGGCTCCTATGGCTACACCTTC	CASSLEGTGSYGYTF
NA	TRBV6-1	TRBD1	TRBJ2-3	TGTGCCAGCAAACGCCCAGGGGGCTCGGATACGCAGTATTTT	CASKRPGGSDTQYF
once	TRBV5-4	NA	TRBJ2-5	TGTGCCACCAGCCGGGTGGGGGAGACCCAGTACTTC	CATSRVGETQYF
NA	TRBV19	NA	TRBJ2-2	TGTGCCAGTAGCCAGAACAGTGCGGGGGAGCTGTTTTTT	CASSQNSAGELFF
NA	TRBV19	TRBD2	TRBJ2-1	TGTGCCAGTAGTATAGGGGGCTGGTTGAGGGAGGGCAATGAGCAGTTCTTC	CASSIGGWLREGNEQFF
NA	TRBV19	TRBD2	TRBJ2-7	TGTGCCAGTAGTATAGGGCCGACTAGCGGAGCGGTCTACGAGCAGTACTTC	CASSIGPTSGAVYEQYF
once	TRBV4-3	TRBD1	TRBJ2-2	TGCGCCAGCAGCCAAACGACAGGGTTAAACACCGGGGAGCTGTTTTTT	CASSQTTGLNTGELFF
NA	TRBV27	NA	TRBJ2-5	TGTGCCAGCAGTTTACCTGAAGAGACCCAGTACTTC	CASSLPEETQYF
NA	TRBV14	NA	TRBJ1-4	TGTGCCAGCAGCCAAGTAGGTCTTTTGGGCGAAAAACTGTTTTTT	CASSQVGLLGEKLFF
NA	TRBV27	NA	TRBJ2-3	TGTGCCAGCCGATTAGCGGGCACAGATACGCAGTATTTT	CASRLAGTDTQYF
NA	TRBV2	NA	TRBJ1-5	TGTGCCAGCACCAAGGACAGCCCCAATCAGCCCCAGCATTTT	CASTKDSPNQPQHF
NA	TRBV7-2	TRBD1	TRBJ1-1	TGTGCCAGCAGCCGGGTAGGACAGGGATGGACTGAAGCTTTCTTT	CASSRVGQGWTEAFF
NA	TRBV18	NA	TRBJ2-1	TGTGCCAGCTCACGCTCCACTGAGCGGCTCTCCTACAATGAGCAGTTCTTC	CASSRSTERLSYNEQFF
NA	TRBV28	NA	TRBJ1-2	TGTGCCAGCAGTTCAGAGGGCGCCGGCTACACCTTC	CASSSEGAGYTF
NA	TRBV18	TRBD1	TRBJ2-5	TGTGCCAGCTCACCTGGACAGGCTCCACAAGAGACCCAGTACTTC	CASSPGQAPQETQYF
NA	TRBV19	TRBD1	TRBJ1-2	TGTGCCAGTAGTAGGAGGGGACAGGCGGGTGTAGGATATGGCTACACCTTC	CASSRRGQAGVGYGYTF
few	TRBV7-9	NA	TRBJ2-3	TGTGCCAGCAGCTTTTGGCGAACAGACACAGATACGCAGTATTTT	CASSFWRTDTDTQYF
NA	TRBV6-5	NA	TRBJ2-3	TGTGCCAGCAGTGGTCCGCAGGGTGCTGGAGATACGCAGTATTTT	CASSGPQGAGDTQYF
NA	TRBV5-4	NA	TRBJ2-3	TGTGCCAGCAGCTTGGCCCAGACCGCAGATACGCAGTATTTT	CASSLAQTADTQYF
few	TRBV2	NA	TRBJ2-7	TGTGCCAGCGGTGACAGGACATACTACGAGCAGTACTTC	CASGDRTYYEQYF
NA	TRBV7-2	TRBD1	TRBJ1-5	TGTGCCAGCAGCCGGACAGGACCTAATCAGCCCCAGCATTTT	CASSRTGPNQPQHF